This TCR beta chain was sequenced during a study of control samples from healthy donors and cancer patients. About this clone: This same CDR3 is encoded by further DNA sequences in the sample.

Generated by immunoSEQ multiplex PCR, the TCRdb table keeps only in-frame clones and is missing some. The data contain 95,000 to 130,000 clones, roughly 93% of them singletons. CDR3 size: 13 residues. The V end was cut by 9 bases, the J end by 7 bases, with 18 bases between. The V call is TRBV12-3 or TRBV12-4, the J call TRBJ1-2; the D gene is possibly TRBD1 (5 bases). This receptor was taken from a man aged 25-45 years in good health. Sequences were obtained from blood. The CDR3 nucleotides are TGTGCCAGTTCCCTTGTGCAGGGAGGTGGCTACACCTTC. This codes for CASSLVQGGGYTF.